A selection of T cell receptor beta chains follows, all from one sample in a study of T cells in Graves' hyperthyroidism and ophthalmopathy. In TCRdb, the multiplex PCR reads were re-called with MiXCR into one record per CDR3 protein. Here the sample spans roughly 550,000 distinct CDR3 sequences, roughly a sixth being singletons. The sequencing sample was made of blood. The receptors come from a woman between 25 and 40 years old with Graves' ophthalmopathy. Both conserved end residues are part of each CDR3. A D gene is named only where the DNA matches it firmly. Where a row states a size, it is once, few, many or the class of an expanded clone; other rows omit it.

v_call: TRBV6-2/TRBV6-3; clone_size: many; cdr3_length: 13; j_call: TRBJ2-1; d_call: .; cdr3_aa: CASSYSGYNEQFF; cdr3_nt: TGTGCCAGCAGTTACAGCGGCTACAATGAGCAGTTCTTC
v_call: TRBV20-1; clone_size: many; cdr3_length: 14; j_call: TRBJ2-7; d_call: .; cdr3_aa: CSARWDKLPWEQYF; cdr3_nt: TGCAGTGCTAGATGGGACAAGCTACCTTGGGAGCAGTACTTC
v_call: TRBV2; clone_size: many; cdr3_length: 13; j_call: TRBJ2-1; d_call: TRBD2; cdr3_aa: CARRGGPYNEQFF; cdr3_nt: TGTGCCAGACGGGGGGGACCGTACAATGAGCAGTTCTTC
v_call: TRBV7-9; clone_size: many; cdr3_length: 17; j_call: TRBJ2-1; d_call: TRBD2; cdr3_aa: CASSSLGTSGSYNEQFF; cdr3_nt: TGTGCCAGCAGCTCACTAGGGACTAGCGGGAGTTACAATGAGCAGTTCTTC
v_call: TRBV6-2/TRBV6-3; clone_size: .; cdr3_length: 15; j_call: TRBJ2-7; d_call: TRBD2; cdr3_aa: CATLPRLAPHYEQYF; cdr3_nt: TGTGCCACCCTACCCAGACTAGCGCCCCACTACGAGCAGTACTTC
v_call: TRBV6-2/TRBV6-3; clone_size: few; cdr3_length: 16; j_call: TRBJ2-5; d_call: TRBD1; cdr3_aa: CASDLRPGTGQETQYF; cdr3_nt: TGTGCCAGCGATCTTCGTCCCGGGACAGGCCAAGAGACCCAGTACTTC
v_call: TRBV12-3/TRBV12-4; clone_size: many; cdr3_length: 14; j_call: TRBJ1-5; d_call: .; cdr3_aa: CASSLRDNNQPQHF; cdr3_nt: TGTGCCAGCAGTTTACGGGACAACAATCAGCCCCAGCATTTT
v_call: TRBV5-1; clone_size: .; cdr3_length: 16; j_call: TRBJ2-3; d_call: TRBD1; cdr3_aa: CASSLGQGLTTDTQYF; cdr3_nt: TGCGCCAGCAGCTTAGGACAGGGGTTAACCACAGATACGCAGTATTTT
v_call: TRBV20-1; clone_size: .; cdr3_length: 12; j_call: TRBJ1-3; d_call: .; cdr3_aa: CSARATGNTIYF; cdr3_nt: TGCAGTGCTAGGGCGACAGGAAACACCATATATTTT
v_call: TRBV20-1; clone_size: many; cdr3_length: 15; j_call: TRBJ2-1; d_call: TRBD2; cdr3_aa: CSARGWTSGNNEQFF; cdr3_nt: TGCAGTGCTAGAGGGTGGACTAGCGGTAACAATGAGCAGTTCTTC
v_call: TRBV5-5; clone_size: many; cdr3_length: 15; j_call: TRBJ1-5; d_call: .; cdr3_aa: CASSPEGPELQPQHF; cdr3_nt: TGTGCCAGCAGCCCGGAGGGACCGGAATTGCAGCCCCAGCATTTT
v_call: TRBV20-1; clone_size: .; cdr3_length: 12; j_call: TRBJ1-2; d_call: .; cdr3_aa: CSAPDGTYGYTF; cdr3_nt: TGCAGTGCCCCCGACGGTACCTATGGCTACACCTTC
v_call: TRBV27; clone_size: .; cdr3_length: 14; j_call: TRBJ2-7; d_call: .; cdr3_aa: CANSLRGTLYEQYF; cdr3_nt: TGTGCCAACAGTTTAAGAGGGACTCTCTACGAGCAGTACTTC
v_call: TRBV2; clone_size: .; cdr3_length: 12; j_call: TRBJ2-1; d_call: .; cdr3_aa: CASSGQTGQQFF; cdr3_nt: TGTGCCAGCAGTGGCCAGACGGGGCAGCAGTTCTTC
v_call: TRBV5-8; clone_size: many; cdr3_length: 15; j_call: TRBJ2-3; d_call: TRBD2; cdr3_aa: CASRAGLEKADTQYF; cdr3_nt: TGTGCCAGCAGAGCGGGACTCGAAAAGGCAGATACGCAGTATTTT
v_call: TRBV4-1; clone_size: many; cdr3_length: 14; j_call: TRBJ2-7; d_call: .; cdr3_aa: CASSQAQGFYEQYF; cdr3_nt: TGCGCCAGCAGCCAAGCTCAGGGGTTCTACGAGCAGTACTTC
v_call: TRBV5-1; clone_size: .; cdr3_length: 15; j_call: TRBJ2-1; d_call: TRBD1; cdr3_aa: CASSLDRTGYNEQFF; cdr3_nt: TGCGCCAGCAGCTTGGATAGGACAGGGTACAATGAGCAGTTCTTC
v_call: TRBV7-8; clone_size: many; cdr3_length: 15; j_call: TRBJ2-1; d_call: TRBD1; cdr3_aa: CASTPIQGSYNEQFF; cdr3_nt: TGTGCCAGCACCCCAATACAGGGGTCTTACAATGAGCAGTTCTTC
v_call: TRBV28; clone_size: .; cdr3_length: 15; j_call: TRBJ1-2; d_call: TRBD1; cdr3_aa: CASSLYGTGSVGYTF; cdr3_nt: TGTGCCAGCAGTTTATATGGGACAGGGAGCGTTGGCTACACCTTC
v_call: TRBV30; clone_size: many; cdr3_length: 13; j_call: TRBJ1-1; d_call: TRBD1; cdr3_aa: CAWETGFATEAFF; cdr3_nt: TGTGCCTGGGAGACAGGGTTCGCCACTGAAGCTTTCTTT
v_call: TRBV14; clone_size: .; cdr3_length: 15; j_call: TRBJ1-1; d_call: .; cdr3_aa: CASSPVGQGNTEAFF; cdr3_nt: TGTGCCAGCAGCCCGGTGGGGCAAGGGAACACTGAAGCTTTCTTT
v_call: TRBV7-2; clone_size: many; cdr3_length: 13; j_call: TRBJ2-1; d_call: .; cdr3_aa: CASQIFVVNEQFF; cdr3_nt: TGTGCCAGCCAGATCTTTGTAGTCAATGAGCAGTTCTTC